This TCR beta chain was recorded in a study of beta chain features in type 1 diabetes (dated 2018 in TCRdb). Regarding the research as a whole: Mean age, gender distribution, total cell number and subset yield were not different between patients and healthy donors. Across all samples, roughly 110,000,000 sorted cells were examined, and cell number per subset correlated strongly with RNA yield. The study compared TCRB repertoires of sorted circulating CD4+ T cell subsets between recently diagnosed type 1 diabetes patients and matched healthy donors. Regulatory and stem cell-like memory subsets were obtained from only 8 patients and about 8 healthy donors, while naive and central memory subsets were obtained from all 30 or so donors.

Each donor gave one peripheral blood draw, roughly 110 mL on average, collected into heparinised tubes. A BD FACSAria II and a panel including CD45RO, CCR7, CD25, CD127, CD95 and CD27 were used to sort naive, central memory, regulatory and stem cell-like memory CD4+ T cells. Every sorted population had a purity above 95%. Right away, PBMCs were isolated by Lymphoprep density gradient centrifugation and were stained directly, with no culture step. So that batch effects would be minimized, each experiment stained and sorted samples in pairs, pairing one healthy donor with one patient. The High Capacity cDNA Reverse Transcription Kit was used to reverse transcribe all of the isolated RNA, meaning that expressed TCRB transcripts were what got sequenced. Naive, central memory and regulatory T cell samples underwent deep immunoSEQ sequencing, averaging about 3.57 million total reads per sample. Sorted cells were lysed in RLT buffer and RNA was extracted with DNase-treated RNeasy Micro or Mini kits, depending on cell number. Each cell subset was processed separately to prevent cross-contamination, with patient and healthy donor samples processed together. The immunoSEQ multiplex PCR was used to amplify TCRB sequences from cDNA, generating 87-bp fragments that spanned the CDR3 region. Sequencing of the amplicons was performed on the Illumina HiSeq platform. As for the original processing: Synthetic template baselines were used to correct PCR bias computationally, reads within Hamming distance 2 were collapsed, and singletons that could not be merged were discarded. Reads were aligned against IMGT to assign V, D and J genes, CDR3 length and insertions or deletions at six rearrangement sites. Clonotype counts were normalized to sorted cell number within each subset before computing true diversity and Gini coefficients with the tcR R package. The overlap coefficient, calculated on TCRB nucleotide sequences, was used to measure repertoire sharing. The source is immuneACCESS, and TCRdb retained only in-frame sequences with V and J called. Part of the clones is not carried over; for the studies checked, unresolved V genes explain less than half of this, and the remainder is unexplained. From that table come the V and J calls and clone size; the DNA was used to work out D and trimming. In all, the sample holds about 340,000 clones, and approximately 8% of those were seen once. The leading ten clones occupy under 0.5% of the sample.

The paper's findings and limits, for the study overall: Because cDNA was sequenced instead of genomic DNA, highly expressing activated cells could be over-represented, though the groups showed no difference in activation or CD3 levels. The naive, central memory and regulatory TCRB repertoires appeared to resemble one another more closely among patients than among healthy donors. In all four CD4+ subsets, TCRB CDR3 length was moderately but significantly shorter in type 1 diabetes patients. At VDJ recombination sites, patients with type 1 diabetes made fewer insertions and deleted more nucleotides, a pattern implying thymic rearrangement abnormalities. HLA sub-analyses involved small numbers of individuals, so any influence of HLA type on TCRB rearrangement remained unresolved. Shorter templates might be favored by PCR, yet because patient and control samples were amplified and corrected together, any such skew would affect both groups equally.

Remarks on this clone: This clone's antigen is unknown. Base-call qualities are not available, and no considerably larger clone is one nucleotide away.

V and J are truncated by 3 bases and 4 bases respectively, leaving an intervening sequence of 15 bases. The CDR3 goes from the cysteine to the phenylalanine over 15 residues. The entry retains the CDR3 DNA only, 45 bases that are in frame from base 1. The germline V gene encodes CDR1 SEHNR and CDR2 FQNEAQ (reference sequence). Sequenced input: central memory CD4+ T cells from blood. The TCR comes from a woman aged 18-29 years in good health. The V gene is TRBV7-9 and the J gene is TRBJ2-5, with TRBD2 as a weak D call on 6 bases. CDR3 sequence: CASSFDGTRRETQYF. The bases are TGTGCCAGCAGCTTCGACGGGACTCGCCGAGAGACCCAGTACTTC.